These T cell receptor beta chains were read from a single sample in a study of human T cells and chemical hapten exposure. MiXCR was run by TCRdb on the RACE reads, yielding one entry per CDR3 protein. Among about 120,000 distinct CDR3 sequences listed, about 13% were seen once. The source was whole blood, collected in connection with sensitization to the hapten diphenylcyclopropenone (DPC). These receptors were obtained from a man between 18 and 29 years old with alopecia areata. Some clones in this sample may be carry-over from other donors' samples. CDR3s include the opening cysteine and the closing phenylalanine or tryptophan. The order of the fields is CDR3 protein, CDR3 DNA, D gene, clone size, V gene, J gene. The D gene is left open where the match is weak. A row's size may be missing; if present it is once, few, many or a size class.

CASSLETGEGLQPQHF,TGTGCCAGCAGCTTAGAAACAGGAGAAGGACTCCAGCCCCAGCATTTT,-,many,TRBV7-2,TRBJ1-5
CASSQDAGTGNTGELFF,TGCGCCAGCAGCCAAGATGCAGGGACTGGGAACACCGGGGAGCTGTTTTTT,-,-,TRBV4-3,TRBJ2-2
CSARDAGPGYTIYF,TGCAGTGCTAGAGATGCGGGCCCGGGGTACACCATATATTTT,-,many,TRBV20-1,TRBJ1-3
CASGGKRDGSYGYTF,TGTGCCAGCGGGGGGAAAAGGGACGGAAGCTATGGCTACACCTTC,-,-,TRBV7-8,TRBJ1-2
CASRVAGGEQYF,TGTGCCAGCAGGGTGGCAGGCGGCGAGCAGTACTTC,-,many,TRBV7-9,TRBJ2-7
CASCDRGRIEAFF,TGTGCCAGCTGTGACAGGGGGCGGATTGAAGCTTTCTTT,TRBD1,-,TRBV28,TRBJ1-1
CASSPRTDLALYEQYF,TGTGCCAGCAGTCCCAGGACAGATTTGGCCCTCTACGAGCAGTACTTC,-,-,TRBV6-2/TRBV6-3,TRBJ2-7
CASSLVLVTGANNEQFF,TGTGCCAGCAGCTTAGTCTTAGTGACTGGGGCCAACAATGAGCAGTTCTTC,-,few,TRBV7-8,TRBJ2-1
CASSLSEGRETQYF,TGTGCCAGCAGCTTATCTGAGGGACGGGAGACCCAGTACTTC,-,-,TRBV7-2,TRBJ2-5
CAISGGRMGRKFNEQFF,TGTGCCATCAGTGGGGGAAGGATGGGGCGAAAATTTAATGAGCAGTTCTTC,-,-,TRBV10-3,TRBJ2-1
CASSLTSGPSSYEQYF,TGTGCCAGCAGTTTAACTAGCGGGCCTAGCTCCTACGAGCAGTACTTC,TRBD2,few,TRBV28,TRBJ2-7
CASSLAGAFSGEQFF,TGTGCCAGCAGCTTAGCGGGGGCCTTTTCAGGAGAGCAGTTCTTC,TRBD2,-,TRBV5-4,TRBJ2-1
CASSEFRSVNTEAFF,TGTGCCAGCAGTGAATTTAGAAGCGTTAACACTGAAGCTTTCTTT,-,-,TRBV6-1,TRBJ1-1
CSVEDVGSYNEQFF,TGCAGCGTTGAAGATGTGGGGAGCTACAATGAGCAGTTCTTC,-,-,TRBV29-1,TRBJ2-1
CASSPLGAGYNEQFF,TGTGCCAGCAGCCCGTTGGGGGCTGGCTACAATGAGCAGTTCTTC,-,few,TRBV3-1,TRBJ2-1
CSVSQNTEAFF,TGCAGCGTCAGTCAGAACACTGAAGCTTTCTTT,-,many,TRBV29-1,TRBJ1-1
CASSFTRLRGTEAFF,TGTGCCAGCAGCTTTACCAGGTTGCGGGGGACTGAAGCTTTCTTT,-,-,TRBV7-2,TRBJ1-1
CASSRQDRTGELFF,TGTGCCAGCAGCAGACAGGACCGAACCGGGGAGCTGTTTTTT,-,many,TRBV21-1,TRBJ2-2
CSVDRGLNTEAFF,TGCAGCGTTGACAGGGGATTGAACACTGAAGCTTTCTTT,-,-,TRBV29-1,TRBJ1-1
CASSFLRLTFSKNIQYF,TGTGCCAGCAGTTTTCTGAGACTCACGTTCTCCAAAAACATTCAGTACTTC,-,-,TRBV12-3/TRBV12-4,TRBJ2-4
CASSLETTAPYGYTF,TGTGCCAGCAGCCTCGAAACGACGGCACCCTATGGCTACACCTTC,-,-,TRBV3-1,TRBJ1-2
CASSLARSRQGGTEAFF,TGTGCCAGCAGCTTAGCTAGATCGCGACAGGGAGGCACTGAAGCTTTCTTT,TRBD1,few,TRBV11-2,TRBJ1-1
CASSYGGNQPQHF,TGTGCCAGCAGTTATGGGGGGAATCAGCCCCAGCATTTT,-,few,TRBV6-6,TRBJ1-5
CASSLQLVERGQPQHF,TGTGCCAGCAGCTTACAGTTAGTTGAAAGAGGTCAGCCCCAGCATTTT,-,few,TRBV5-5,TRBJ1-5
CASKGRGTGANVLTF,TGCGCCAGCAAGGGGAGGGGAACGGGGGCCAACGTCCTGACTTTC,TRBD2,-,TRBV4-3,TRBJ2-6